This T cell receptor beta chain appears in the sequencing data of a study of vaccination and CD4 T cells after COVID-19. For the study at large: The authors exposed cells to overlapping spike peptides derived from SARS-CoV-2, HCoV-NL63, HCoV-OC43 and HCoV-229E.

Stated treatment: approximately nine-day PBMC culture with coronavirus spike peptide pools or control peptides (ViraFEST assay). With peptide pools, ViraFEST first expanded antigen-specific T cells and afterwards sequenced their TCRs. Each well received some 2.1 million PBMCs, cultured with roughly 9.4 IU/ml IL-2 and 10 ug/ml peptide pools. Comment on this clonotype: Antigen specificity is unknown.

V was pared by 2 bases and J by 1 base, with 9 bases between. CDR3 length equals 14 residues. CDR1 and CDR2 from the germline V gene are GTSNPN and SVGIG (reference sequence). An Oncomine TCR Beta short-read assay was used to sequence the DNA from cultured CD4+ T cells. Each CDR3 protein gets one entry after TCRdb re-called the PCR reads with MiXCR. The sample includes 11,000 to 15,000 distinct CDR3 sequences, around half of them seen just once. V is TRBV30 and J is TRBJ1-5; no definite D call. This TCR came from a human donor who had recovered from COVID-19. The sample taken for sequencing was CD4+ T cells from blood, cultured in vitro. The CDR3 bases are TGTGCCTGGAGTCTTGCCCTCAGCAATCAGCCCCAGCATTTT. Amino acid sequence: CAWSLALSNQPQHF. The full variable domain, completed using reference TRBV30 and TRBJ1-5, is SQTIHQWPATLVQPVGSPLSLECTVEGTSNPNLYWYRQAAGRGLQLLFYSVGIGQISSEVPQNLSASRPQDRQFILSSKKLLLSDSGFYLCAWSLALSNQPQHFGDGTRLSIL.